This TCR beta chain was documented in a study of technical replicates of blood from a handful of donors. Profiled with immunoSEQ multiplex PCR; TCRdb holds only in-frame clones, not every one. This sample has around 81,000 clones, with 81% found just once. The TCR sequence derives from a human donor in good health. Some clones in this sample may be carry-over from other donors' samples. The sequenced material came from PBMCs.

CDR3 sequence: CAWSPFGTSWGDEQFF. The CDR3 nucleotides read TGTGCCTGGAGTCCCTTCGGGACTAGTTGGGGCGATGAGCAGTTCTTC. The gene calls are TRBV30 and TRBJ2-1; 8 nucleotides agree with TRBD2. The CDR3 runs to 16 residues. The V segment lost 2 bases and the J segment 8 bases; nucleotides outside the gene matches: 14. Germline V gene data show CDR1 as GTSNPN and CDR2 as SVGIG (reference sequence).